These 27 T cell receptor beta chains share one sample of origin, sequenced in a study of T cell responses to AZD1222 COVID-19 vaccine. Clones were sequenced by immunoSEQ multiplex PCR, and TCRdb holds only the in-frame ones, with some missing. This sample has approximately 270,000 clones, with roughly 93% found just once. Sequencing was performed on peripheral blood, taken 28 days after the second AZD1222 dose. Source of these receptors: an adult who received the AZD1222 COVID-19 vaccine.

The table lists this clone with a count of one. The V gene is TRBV9, the J gene TRBJ1-4, with D hard to call. Germline CDR1 SGDLS, CDR2 YYNGEE. This CDR3 contains 14 residues. V lost 2 bases and J lost 0, with 5 bases in between. DNA for the CDR3: TGTGCCAGCAGCGTTTCCGCAACTAATGAAAAACTGTTTTTT. Translation gives CASSVSATNEKLFF.

The chain uses TRBV30 and TRBJ1-5; D not certain. V dropped 2 bases and J dropped 0 bases, with 8 bases sitting between them. The CDR3 consists of 14 residues. Germline V gene sequence: CDR1 GTSNPN, CDR2 SVGIG (reference sequence). The CDR3 protein is CAWSSGISNQPQHF. Here the CDR3 DNA reads TGTGCCTGGAGTTCGGGGATTAGCAATCAGCCCCAGCATTTT.

The genes are TRBV28 and TRBJ2-7; D unclear. The V and J ends lost 7 bases and 5 bases respectively, with 15 bases between them. The CDR3 totals 13 residues. In germline, CDR1 is MDHEN, CDR2 SYDVKM. The CDR3 DNA reads TGTGCCAGCAACCTTCGGACGATTGACGAGCAGTACTTC. Encoded protein: CASNLRTIDEQYF.

The chain recombines TRBV28 with TRBJ1-3; D unclear. Germline loops: CDR1 MDHEN, CDR2 SYDVKM. CDR3 length: 13 amino acids. V lost 8 bases and J 0 bases, leaving 8 bases between the germline ends. Here the CDR3 DNA reads TGTGCCAGCGGAGTGATCTCTGGAAACACCATATATTTT. This encodes CASGVISGNTIYF.

The chain is built from TRBV7-2 and TRBJ2-6, with D unresolved. Trimming pared 8 bases from V and 2 bases from J, leaving 10 bases between. The length of the CDR3 is 14 residues. Per the germline V gene, CDR1 is SGHTA and CDR2 is FQGNSA. CDR3 DNA sequence: TGTGCCAGCGGCCCCGAGCCTGGGGCCAACGTCCTGACTTTC. Translation: CASGPEPGANVLTF.

The CDR3 DNA is TGTGCCAGCAGCTTAGTTTTGGCGGGAGGGTTCAATGAGCAGTTCTTC. Its protein is CASSLVLAGGFNEQFF. This chain joins TRBV11-2 and TRBJ2-1; 9 bases match TRBD2. CDR1 and CDR2 (germline): SGHAT, FQNNGV. The CDR3 loop spans 16 amino acids. J was trimmed by 6 bases and V by 1 base; bases with no gene match: 7.

This clone was seen only once. The chain links TRBV20-1 to TRBJ2-5; no clear D. Trimming removed 3 bases from V and 1 base from J, with 6 bases in between. Germline V gene data show CDR1 as DFQATT and CDR2 as SNEGSKA (reference sequence). This CDR3 has 12 amino acids. The CDR3 here is CSASPAQETQYF. CDR3 in DNA: TGCAGTGCTAGTCCGGCCCAAGAGACCCAGTACTTC.

V is TRBV14 and J is TRBJ2-2, with 7 bases aligning to TRBD2. Germline CDR1 and CDR2: SGHDN and FVKESK. The CDR3 runs 16 residues. Trimming cost V 0 bases and J 3 bases; bases outside gene matches: 4. The CDR3 protein is CASSQDRGVYTGELFF. As DNA, the CDR3 is TGTGCCAGCAGCCAAGATCGGGGGGTCTACACCGGGGAGCTGTTTTTT.

This chain uses TRBV7-3 with TRBJ2-1; possibly TRBD1 or TRBD2 for D (5 bases each). Germline CDR1 reads SGHTA; CDR2 reads FQGTGA. Deletions cut 0 bases from V and 12 bases from J, with 9 bases between. The length of the CDR3 is 12 residues. The CDR3 is CASSLTGERQFF. CDR3 nucleotide sequence: TGTGCCAGCAGCTTAACGGGGGAACGGCAGTTCTTC.

The chain combines TRBV19 with TRBJ1-5; D unclear. Germline CDR1 LNHDA, CDR2 SQIVND (reference sequence). This CDR3 has 15 amino acids. Trimming removed 3 bases from V and 1 base from J, with 10 bases in between. The chain's CDR3 is CASSIGRLSNQPQHF. The CDR3, as DNA: TGTGCCAGTAGTATTGGACGGTTGAGCAATCAGCCCCAGCATTTT.

This chain uses TRBV28 with TRBJ1-2; D not resolved. The germline V and J ends were trimmed by 5 bases and 0 bases, with 10 bases remaining between them. CDR1 and CDR2 from the germline V gene are MDHEN and SYDVKM. The CDR3 consists of 14 residues. For the CDR3, the DNA is TGTGCCAGCAGTCAAGGAGGAGCTAACTATGGCTACACCTTC. This gives the protein CASSQGGANYGYTF.

V and J are TRBV7-9 and TRBJ1-3, with D possibly matching TRBD1 (5 bases). The V end lost 8 bases, the J end lost 1 base, and 12 bases lay between the germline ends. The germline gives CDR1 SEHNR, CDR2 FQNEAQ (reference sequence). The CDR3 is made up of 14 amino acids. The CDR3 nucleotides read TGTGCCAGCCCAGAAGACAGATCTGGAAACACCATATATTTT. This sequence encodes CASPEDRSGNTIYF.

V is TRBV15 and J is TRBJ2-6; D gene uncertain. The CDR3 runs 15 residues. V was clipped by 4 bases and J by 0 bases, with 7 bases between them. Germline V gene data show CDR1 as LNHNV and CDR2 as YYDKDF (reference sequence). This chain's CDR3 is CATSTQISGANVLTF. Here the CDR3 DNA reads TGTGCCACCAGCACACAAATCTCTGGGGCCAACGTCCTGACTTTC.

The V gene is TRBV9, the J gene TRBJ2-7, with no clear D. The CDR3 covers 13 residues. Germline loops: CDR1 SGDLS, CDR2 YYNGEE. Trimming stripped 3 bases from V and 7 bases from J, with 14 bases between. CDR3 sequence (DNA): TGTGCCAGCAGCGCGTCCACCGCCGGGGAGCAGTACTTC. Amino acids: CASSASTAGEQYF.

The chain recombines TRBV27 with TRBJ2-2; TRBD2 aligns across 9 bases. V shed 2 bases and J 4 bases; nucleotides not matched to a gene: 2. CDR3 size: 15 residues. Germline CDR1 MNHEY, CDR2 SMNVEV (reference sequence). This chain's CDR3 is CASSLASGTTGELFF. The CDR3 DNA is TGTGCCAGCAGTTTAGCTAGCGGGACCACCGGGGAGCTGTTTTTT.

The V call is TRBV9, the J call TRBJ1-1, with D possibly being TRBD1 (5 bases). Trimming stripped 7 bases from V and 4 bases from J, with 17 bases between. Germline V gives CDR1 SGDLS, CDR2 YYNGEE. The CDR3 covers 14 residues. Here the CDR3 reads CASGEGDGTTEAFF. The CDR3 region has the DNA TGTGCCAGCGGAGAAGGGGACGGGACCACTGAAGCTTTCTTT. Variable domain in full (rest from reference TRBV9 and TRBJ1-1): DSGVTQTPKHLITATGQRVTLRCSPRSGDLSVYWYQQSLDQGLQFLIQYYNGEERAKGNILERFSAQQFPDLHSELNLSSLELGDSALYFCASGEGDGTTEAFFGQGTRLTVV.

The V and J genes are TRBV3-1 (or the pseudogene TRBV3-2) and TRBJ1-1; D perhaps matches TRBD1 (5 bases). The V gene lost 2 bases and the J gene lost 4 bases, with 14 bases spanning the gap. Germline CDR1 and CDR2: LGHDT and YNNKEL (reference sequence). The CDR3 spans 15 residues. DNA for the CDR3: TGTGCCAGCAGCCAATTAGGTCAGGGTGGCACTGAAGCTTTCTTT. The encoded protein is CASSQLGQGGTEAFF.

J is TRBJ2-6 and V is TRBV10-3; unclear D gene. Per germline, CDR1 ENHRY and CDR2 SYGVKD. Trimming left V 3 bases short and J 2 bases short, with 5 bases between. This CDR3 is built from 14 residues. The CDR3 region has the DNA TGTGCCATCAGTGAAGCCGCTGGGGCCAACGTCCTGACTTTC. This codes for CAISEAAGANVLTF.

The chain combines TRBV6-4 with TRBJ2-3; TRBD2 matches at 12 bases. Trimming at V came to 6 bases and at J to 5 bases, leaving 3 bases not matched to a gene. Germline values: CDR1 MRHNA, CDR2 SNTAGT. The CDR3 is made up of 14 amino acids. The CDR3 bases are TGTGCCAGCAGACCTAGCGGGGGGGGAGATACGCAGTATTTT. The encoded protein is CASRPSGGGDTQYF.

The chain employs TRBV28 and TRBJ1-1, with 8 nucleotides matching TRBD1. Trimming at V came to 6 bases and at J to 4 bases, leaving 7 bases not matched to a gene. The CDR3 covers 14 residues. CDR1 MDHEN and CDR2 SYDVKM come from the germline V gene. The CDR3 bases are TGTGCCAGCAGCTCTGGACAGGGAGCCACTGAAGCTTTCTTT. This sequence encodes CASSSGQGATEAFF.

The chain carries TRBV28 and TRBJ2-1; TRBD2 matches at 13 bases. V shed 2 bases, J shed 6 bases, and the junction held 1 base outside the gene matches. The CDR3 extends over 15 amino acids. CDR1 and CDR2 from the germline V gene are MDHEN and SYDVKM. CDR3 loop: CASSLGTSGVNEQFF. As DNA, the CDR3 is TGTGCCAGCAGTTTAGGGACTAGCGGGGTCAATGAGCAGTTCTTC.

V and J are TRBV5-1 and TRBJ2-7; D gene ambiguous. Trimming pared 0 bases from V and 1 base from J, leaving 11 bases between. Germline V CDR1 and CDR2: SGHRS, YFSETQ. The CDR3 consists of 15 residues. Written as DNA, the CDR3 is TGCGCCAGCAGCTTGGAGGCTCCTGCTTCCTACGAGCAGTACTTC. This sequence encodes CASSLEAPASYEQYF. Full variable domain (outside the CDR3, taken from reference TRBV5-1 and TRBJ2-7): KAGVTQTPRYLIKTRGQQVTLSCSPISGHRSVSWYQQTPGQGLQFLFEYFSETQRNKGNFPGRFSGRQFSNSRSEMNVSTLELGDSALYLCASSLEAPASYEQYFGPGTRLTVT.

The V and J genes are TRBV9 and TRBJ1-3; no clear D gene. Germline V gives CDR1 SGDLS, CDR2 YYNGEE. This CDR3 is 12 amino acids long. V was pared by 3 bases and J by 1 base, with 2 bases between. Here the CDR3 reads CASSASGNTIYF. Written as DNA, the CDR3 is TGTGCCAGCAGCGCTTCTGGAAACACCATATATTTT.

The chain recombines TRBV19 with TRBJ2-7; 12 bases align to TRBD1. Germline-derived CDR1 and CDR2 are LNHDA and SQIVND (reference sequence). Trimming cost V 6 bases and J 4 bases; bases outside gene matches: 4. The CDR3 extends over 14 amino acids. The CDR3 bases are TGTGCCAGTAGGAGGGACAGGGGGCATTACGAGCAGTACTTC. Its protein is CASRRDRGHYEQYF.

The chain links TRBV11-2 to TRBJ1-1; D not certain. The germline gives CDR1 SGHAT, CDR2 FQNNGV. Trimming took 0 bases from V and 8 from J, leaving 7 bases between them. The CDR3 spans 12 residues. CDR3 sequence reads: CASSLDRNEAFF. The CDR3 DNA is TGTGCCAGCAGCTTAGATCGAAACGAAGCTTTCTTT. The full variable domain, with the rest looked up from reference TRBV11-2 and TRBJ1-1, is EAGVAQSPRYKIIEKRQSVAFWCNPISGHATLYWYQQILGQGPKLLIQFQNNGVVDDSQLPKDRFSAERLKGVDSTLKIQPAKLEDSAVYLCASSLDRNEAFFGQGTRLTVV.

This clone occurred once. The chain combines TRBV12-1 with TRBJ2-7. TRBV12-1 is listed as a pseudogene. CDR3 size: 15 residues. CDR3 in DNA: TGTGCCAGCAGTCCGCGACCGGGACGCCCTCGGGAGCAGTACTTC. Translating gives CASSPRPGRPREQYF.

This chain connects TRBV7-8 to TRBJ1-5; 9 bases agree with TRBD1. The CDR3 has 14 amino acids. J was trimmed by 6 bases and V by 4 bases; bases with no gene match: 4. Per germline, CDR1 SGHVS and CDR2 FQNEAQ. The CDR3 DNA is TGTGCCAGCAGCTCGGACAGGGGTCGTCAGCCCCAGCATTTT. Translated: CASSSDRGRQPQHF.